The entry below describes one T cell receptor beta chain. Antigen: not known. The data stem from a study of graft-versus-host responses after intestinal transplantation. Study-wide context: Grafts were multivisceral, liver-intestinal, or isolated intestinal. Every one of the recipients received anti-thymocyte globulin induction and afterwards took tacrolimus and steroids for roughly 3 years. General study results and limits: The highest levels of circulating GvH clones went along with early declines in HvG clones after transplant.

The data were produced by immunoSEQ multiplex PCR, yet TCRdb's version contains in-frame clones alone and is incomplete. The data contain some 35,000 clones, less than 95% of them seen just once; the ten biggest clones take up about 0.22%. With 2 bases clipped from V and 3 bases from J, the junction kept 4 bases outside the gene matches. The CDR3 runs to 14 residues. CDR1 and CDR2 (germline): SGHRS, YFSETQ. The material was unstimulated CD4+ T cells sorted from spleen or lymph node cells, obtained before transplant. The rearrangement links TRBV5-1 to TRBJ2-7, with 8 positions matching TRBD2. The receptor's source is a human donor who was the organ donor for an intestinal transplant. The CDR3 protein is CASSLTTSVYEQYF. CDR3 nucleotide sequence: TGCGCCAGCAGCTTAACGACTAGCGTCTACGAGCAGTACTTC.